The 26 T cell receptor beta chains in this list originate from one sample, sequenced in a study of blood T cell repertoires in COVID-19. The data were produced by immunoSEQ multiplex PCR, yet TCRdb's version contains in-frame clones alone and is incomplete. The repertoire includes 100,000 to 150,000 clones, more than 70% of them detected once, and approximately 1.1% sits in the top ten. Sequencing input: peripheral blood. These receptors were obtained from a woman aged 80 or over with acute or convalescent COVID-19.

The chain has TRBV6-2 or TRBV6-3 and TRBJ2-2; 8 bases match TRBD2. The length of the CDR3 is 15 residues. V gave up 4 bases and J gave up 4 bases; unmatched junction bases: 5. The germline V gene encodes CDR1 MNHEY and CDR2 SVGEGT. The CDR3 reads CASSFLRGGTGELFF. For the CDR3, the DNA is TGTGCCAGCAGTTTCCTTCGGGGGGGCACCGGGGAGCTGTTTTTT.

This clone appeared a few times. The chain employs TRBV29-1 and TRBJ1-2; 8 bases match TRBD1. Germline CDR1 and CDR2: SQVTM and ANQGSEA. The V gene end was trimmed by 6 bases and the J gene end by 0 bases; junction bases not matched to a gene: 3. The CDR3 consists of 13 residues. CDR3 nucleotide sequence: TGCAGCGTAGACAGGGGAGCTAACTATGGCTACACCTTC. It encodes CSVDRGANYGYTF.

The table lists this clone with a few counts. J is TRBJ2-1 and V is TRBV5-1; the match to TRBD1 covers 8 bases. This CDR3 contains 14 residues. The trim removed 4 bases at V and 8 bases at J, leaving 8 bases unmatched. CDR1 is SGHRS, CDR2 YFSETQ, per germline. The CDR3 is CASSKGQALDEQFF. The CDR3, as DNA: TGCGCCAGCAGCAAGGGACAGGCCCTCGATGAGCAGTTCTTC.

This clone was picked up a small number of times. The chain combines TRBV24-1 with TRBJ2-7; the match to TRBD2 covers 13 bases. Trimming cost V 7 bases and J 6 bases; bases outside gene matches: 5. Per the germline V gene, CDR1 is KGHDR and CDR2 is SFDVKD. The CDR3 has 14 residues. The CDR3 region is CATSGLAGAGEQYF. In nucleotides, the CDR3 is TGTGCCACCAGCGGACTAGCGGGAGCAGGCGAGCAGTACTTC.

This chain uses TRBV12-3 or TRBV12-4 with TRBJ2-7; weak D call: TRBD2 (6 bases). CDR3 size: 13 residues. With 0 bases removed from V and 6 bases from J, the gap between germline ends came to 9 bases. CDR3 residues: CASSLAEGSEQYF. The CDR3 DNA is TGTGCCAGCAGTTTAGCGGAGGGGAGCGAGCAGTACTTC.

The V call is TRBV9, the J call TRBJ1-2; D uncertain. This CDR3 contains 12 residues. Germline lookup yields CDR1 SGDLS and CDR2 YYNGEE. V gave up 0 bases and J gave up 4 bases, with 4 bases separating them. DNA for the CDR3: TGTGCCAGCAGCGTAGCGGGCTATGGCTACACCTTC. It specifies CASSVAGYGYTF.

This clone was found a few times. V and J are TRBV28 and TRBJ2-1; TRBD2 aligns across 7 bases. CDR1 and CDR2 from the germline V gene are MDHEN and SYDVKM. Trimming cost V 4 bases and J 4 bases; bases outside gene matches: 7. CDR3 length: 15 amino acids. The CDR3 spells CASSYTASGYNEQFF. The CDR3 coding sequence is TGTGCCAGCAGTTACACGGCTAGCGGTTACAATGAGCAGTTCTTC.

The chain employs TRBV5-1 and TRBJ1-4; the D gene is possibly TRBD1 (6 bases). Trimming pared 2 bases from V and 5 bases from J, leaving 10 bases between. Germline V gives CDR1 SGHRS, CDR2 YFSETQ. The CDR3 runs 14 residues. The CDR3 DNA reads TGCGCCAGCAGCTTAGGACAGAGGAATGAAAAACTGTTTTTT. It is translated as CASSLGQRNEKLFF. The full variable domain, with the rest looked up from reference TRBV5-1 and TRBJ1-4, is KAGVTQTPRYLIKTRGQQVTLSCSPISGHRSVSWYQQTPGQGLQFLFEYFSETQRNKGNFPGRFSGRQFSNSRSEMNVSTLELGDSALYLCASSLGQRNEKLFFGSGTQLSVL.

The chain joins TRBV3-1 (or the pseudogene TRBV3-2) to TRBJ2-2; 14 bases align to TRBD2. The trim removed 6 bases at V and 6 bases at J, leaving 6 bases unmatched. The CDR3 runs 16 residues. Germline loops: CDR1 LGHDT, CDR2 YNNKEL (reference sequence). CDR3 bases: TGTGCCAGCAGGTTGACTAGCGGGGGGGCCTCCGGGGAGCTGTTTTTT. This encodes CASRLTSGGASGELFF.

CDR3: CASSQLAGLEQFF. In DNA form, the CDR3 reads TGTGCCAGCAGCCAATTAGCGGGACTTGAGCAGTTCTTC. V is TRBV7-9 and J is TRBJ2-1, with 8 bases matching TRBD2. Trimming took 5 bases from V and 9 from J; bases not matched to a gene: 6. Germline values: CDR1 SEHNR, CDR2 FQNEAQ (reference sequence). This CDR3 spans 13 amino acids.

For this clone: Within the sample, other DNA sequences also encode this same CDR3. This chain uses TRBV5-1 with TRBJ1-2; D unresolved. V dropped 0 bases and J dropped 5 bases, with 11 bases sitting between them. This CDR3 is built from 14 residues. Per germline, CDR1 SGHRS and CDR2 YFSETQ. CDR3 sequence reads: CASSLDEGTYGYTF. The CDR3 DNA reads TGCGCCAGCAGCTTGGACGAGGGTACATATGGCTACACCTTC.

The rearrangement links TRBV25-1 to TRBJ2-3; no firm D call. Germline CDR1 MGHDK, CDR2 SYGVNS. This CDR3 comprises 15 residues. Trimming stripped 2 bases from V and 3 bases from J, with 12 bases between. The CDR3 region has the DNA TGTGCCAGCAGTGAAGACTCGTCGAGAACAGATACGCAGTATTTT. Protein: CASSEDSSRTDTQYF.

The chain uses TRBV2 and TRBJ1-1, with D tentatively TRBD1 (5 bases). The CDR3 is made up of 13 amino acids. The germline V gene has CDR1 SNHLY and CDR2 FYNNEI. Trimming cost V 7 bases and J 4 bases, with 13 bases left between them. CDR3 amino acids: CASTALGGTEAFF. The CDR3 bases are TGTGCCAGCACCGCGCTGGGGGGCACTGAAGCTTTCTTT.

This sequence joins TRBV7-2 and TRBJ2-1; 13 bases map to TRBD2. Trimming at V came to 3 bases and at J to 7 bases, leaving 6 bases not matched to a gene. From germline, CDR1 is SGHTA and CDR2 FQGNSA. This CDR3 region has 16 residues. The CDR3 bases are TGTGCCAGCAGCTTGAGACTAGCGGGAGGATCGAATGAGCAGTTCTTC. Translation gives CASSLRLAGGSNEQFF.

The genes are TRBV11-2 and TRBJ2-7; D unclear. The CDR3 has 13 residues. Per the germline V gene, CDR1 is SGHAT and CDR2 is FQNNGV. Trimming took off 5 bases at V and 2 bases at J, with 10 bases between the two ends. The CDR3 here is CASSLPFAYEQYF. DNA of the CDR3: TGTGCCAGCAGCCTCCCCTTTGCCTACGAGCAGTACTTC.

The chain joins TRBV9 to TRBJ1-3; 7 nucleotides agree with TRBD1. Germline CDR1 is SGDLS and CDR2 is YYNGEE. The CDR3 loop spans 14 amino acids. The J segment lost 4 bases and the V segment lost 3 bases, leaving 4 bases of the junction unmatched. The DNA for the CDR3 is TGTGCCAGCAGCGCCGGGACAGTCGGAAACACCATATATTTT. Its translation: CASSAGTVGNTIYF.

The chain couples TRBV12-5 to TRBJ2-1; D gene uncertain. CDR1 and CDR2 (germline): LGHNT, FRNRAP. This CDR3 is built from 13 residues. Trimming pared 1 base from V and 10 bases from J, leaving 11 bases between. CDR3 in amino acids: CASGLGPSEEQFF. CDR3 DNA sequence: TGTGCTAGTGGTTTGGGGCCCTCGGAGGAGCAGTTCTTC.

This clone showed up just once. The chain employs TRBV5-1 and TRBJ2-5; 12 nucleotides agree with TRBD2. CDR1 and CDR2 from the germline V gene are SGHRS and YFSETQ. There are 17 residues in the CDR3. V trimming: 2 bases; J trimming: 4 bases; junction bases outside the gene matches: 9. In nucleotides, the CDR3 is TGCGCCAGCAGCTTCATTGTCACGGGACTAGCGGGAGAGACCCAGTACTTC. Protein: CASSFIVTGLAGETQYF.

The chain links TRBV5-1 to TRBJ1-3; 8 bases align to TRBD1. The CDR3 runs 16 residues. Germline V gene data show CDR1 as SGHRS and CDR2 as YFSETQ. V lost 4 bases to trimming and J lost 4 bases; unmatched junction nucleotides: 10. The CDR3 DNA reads TGCGCCAGCAGCCTTCAGGGGGCGCGGGGCGGAAACACCATATATTTT. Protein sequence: CASSLQGARGGNTIYF.

The CDR3 loop is CASRGTSGRREQFF. The DNA of the CDR3 is TGTGCCAGCAGGGGGACTAGCGGGAGACGGGAGCAGTTCTTC. The chain carries TRBV28 and TRBJ2-1; 14 bases are a match to TRBD2. With 6 bases clipped from V and 10 bases from J, the junction kept 5 bases outside the gene matches. This CDR3 is 14 amino acids long. Germline CDR1 reads MDHEN; CDR2 reads SYDVKM. Based on the CDR3 plus reference TRBV28 and TRBJ2-1, the full variable domain is DVKVTQSSRYLVKRTGEKVFLECVQDMDHENMFWYRQDPGLGLRLIYFSYDVKMKEKGDIPEGYSVSREKKERFSLILESASTNQTSMYLCASRGTSGRREQFFGPGTRLTVL.

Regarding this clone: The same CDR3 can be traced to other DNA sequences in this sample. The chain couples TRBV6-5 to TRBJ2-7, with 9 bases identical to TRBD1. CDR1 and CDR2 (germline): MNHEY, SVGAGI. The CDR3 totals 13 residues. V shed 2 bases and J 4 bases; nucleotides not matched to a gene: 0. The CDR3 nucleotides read TGTGCCAGCAGTTACGACAGGGGGTACGAGCAGTACTTC. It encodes CASSYDRGYEQYF.

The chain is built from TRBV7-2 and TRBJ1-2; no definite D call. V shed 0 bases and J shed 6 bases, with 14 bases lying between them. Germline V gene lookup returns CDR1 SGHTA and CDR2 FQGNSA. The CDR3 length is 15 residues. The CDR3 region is CASSLAGGRKDGYTF. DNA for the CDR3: TGTGCCAGCAGCTTAGCGGGAGGGCGGAAGGATGGCTACACCTTC.

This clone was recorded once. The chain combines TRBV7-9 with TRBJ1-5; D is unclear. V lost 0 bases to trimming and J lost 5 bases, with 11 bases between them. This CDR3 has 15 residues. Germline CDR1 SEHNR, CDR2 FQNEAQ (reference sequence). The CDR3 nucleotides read TGTGCCAGCAGCTTAGCTTACGGGGTCGATCAGCCCCAGCATTTT. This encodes CASSLAYGVDQPQHF.

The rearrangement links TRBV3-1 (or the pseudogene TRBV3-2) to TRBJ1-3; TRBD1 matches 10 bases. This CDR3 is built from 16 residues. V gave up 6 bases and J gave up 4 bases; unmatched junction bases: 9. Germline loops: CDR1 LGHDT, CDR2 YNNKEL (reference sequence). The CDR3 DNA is TGTGCCAGCAGTCGTAGACAGGGGGCATCAGGAAACACCATATATTTT. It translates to CASSRRQGASGNTIYF.

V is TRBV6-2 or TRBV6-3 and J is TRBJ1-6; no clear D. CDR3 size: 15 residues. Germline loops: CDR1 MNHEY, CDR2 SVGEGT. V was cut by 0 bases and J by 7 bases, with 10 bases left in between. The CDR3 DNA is TGTGCCAGCAGTTACTCGAAGAACAAAAATTCACCCCTCCACTTT. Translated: CASSYSKNKNSPLHF.

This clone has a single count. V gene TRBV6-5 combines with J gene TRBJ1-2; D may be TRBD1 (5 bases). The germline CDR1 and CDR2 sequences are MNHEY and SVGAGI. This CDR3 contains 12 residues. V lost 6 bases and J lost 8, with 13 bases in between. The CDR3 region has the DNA TGTGCCAGCAGAAACCTCGGGGGGGGCTACACCTTC. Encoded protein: CASRNLGGGYTF.